The 12 T cell receptor beta chains below were found in one sample sequenced in a study of memory CD4+ T cells and cytomegalovirus serostatus. Clones were sequenced by immunoSEQ multiplex PCR, and TCRdb holds only the in-frame ones, with some missing. Seen here are around 41,000 clones, roughly four fifths observed once, and the top ten hold around 6%. The sort gate was single viable CD3+CD4+CD8-CD45RO+ cells for memory CD4+ T cells. Material for sequencing was memory CD4+ T cells from blood. The receptors originated from an adult in good health and CMV-seronegative.

The chain joins TRBV5-1 to TRBJ2-2; 10 bases are a match to TRBD1. Germline-derived CDR1 and CDR2 are SGHRS and YFSETQ. After removal of 2 bases from V and 8 bases from J, the junction contained 3 bases not matched to a gene. The CDR3 spans 14 residues. This chain's CDR3 is CASSFGQGVGELFF. The CDR3, as DNA: TGCGCCAGCAGCTTCGGACAGGGGGTAGGGGAGCTGTTTTTT.

The chain recombines TRBV7-9 with TRBJ2-1; the D is unclear. Germline CDR1 SEHNR, CDR2 FQNEAQ (reference sequence). The CDR3 runs 14 residues. V was pared by 5 bases and J by 4 bases, with 12 bases between. CDR3 nucleotide sequence: TGTGCCAGCAGCCCGGTGATTTCGTACAATGAGCAGTTCTTC. Translating gives CASSPVISYNEQFF.

This chain links TRBV27 with TRBJ2-3; 12 positions agree with TRBD2. V was pared by 5 bases and J by 8 bases, with 11 bases of the junction left unmatched. Germline V gene sequence: CDR1 MNHEY, CDR2 SMNVEV (reference sequence). This CDR3 has 16 amino acids. In DNA, the CDR3 is TGTGCCAGCAGTCTGACTAGCGGGAGTACGTCTGGTACGCAGTATTTT. It codes for CASSLTSGSTSGTQYF.

V is TRBV5-6 and J is TRBJ2-2; the match to TRBD1 covers 8 bases. This CDR3 comprises 14 residues. Per germline, CDR1 SGHDT and CDR2 YYEEEE. The V segment lost 6 bases and the J segment 4 bases; nucleotides outside the gene matches: 5. In DNA form, the CDR3 reads TGTGCCAGCATCAGGGGGCAATTCACCGGGGAGCTGTTTTTT. Protein product: CASIRGQFTGELFF.

The chain links TRBV28 to TRBJ1-5; no clear D gene. The CDR3 is 17 amino acids. CDR1 and CDR2 (germline): MDHEN, SYDVKM. V dropped 5 bases and J dropped 4 bases, with 21 bases sitting between them. Written as DNA, the CDR3 is TGTGCCAGCAGTACTACCCGAAACGGGCAGGATAATCAGCCCCAGCATTTT. Encoded protein: CASSTTRNGQDNQPQHF.

The J gene is TRBJ2-5, the V gene TRBV7-9; D possibly corresponds to TRBD1 (6 bases). Trimming removed 5 bases from V and 2 bases from J, with 18 bases in between. Looked up from germline, CDR1 is SEHNR and CDR2 is FQNEAQ (reference sequence). The CDR3 loop spans 16 amino acids. The CDR3 spells CASSPALGQRQETQYF. Written as DNA, the CDR3 is TGTGCCAGCAGCCCCGCCCTCGGACAGCGTCAAGAGACCCAGTACTTC.

This clone was found once. The chain carries TRBV4-3 and TRBJ2-3; TRBD2 might be the D (5 bases). Germline V gene sequence: CDR1 LGHNA, CDR2 YSLEER. The CDR3 loop spans 16 amino acids. With 1 base removed from V and 4 bases from J, the gap between germline ends came to 15 bases. DNA of the CDR3: TGCGCCAGCAGCCAAGTTAGAGGGAACTTAGCAGATACGCAGTATTTT. Translated, it gives CASSQVRGNLADTQYF.

This chain connects TRBV7-8 to TRBJ1-4; D uncertain. Between the trimmed V and J ends, which lost 5 bases and 0 bases, there was a span of 10 bases. Germline CDR1 SGHVS, CDR2 FQNEAQ. The CDR3 has 15 residues. CDR3 loop: CASSPRRATNEKLFF. CDR3 DNA: TGTGCCAGCAGCCCGCGAAGGGCAACTAATGAAAAACTGTTTTTT.

The gene calls are TRBV5-1 and TRBJ2-5; TRBD1 agrees at 11 bases. The CDR3 runs 16 residues. The V gene's germline CDR1 is SGHRS and CDR2 YFSETQ. The V and J ends lost 0 bases and 5 bases, in that order; junction bases with no gene match: 6. The CDR3: CASSLEGQGVVETQYF. The CDR3 nucleotides read TGCGCCAGCAGCTTGGAGGGACAGGGGGTAGTCGAGACCCAGTACTTC. Using reference TRBV5-1 and TRBJ2-5 for the parts outside the CDR3, the full variable domain is KAGVTQTPRYLIKTRGQQVTLSCSPISGHRSVSWYQQTPGQGLQFLFEYFSETQRNKGNFPGRFSGRQFSNSRSEMNVSTLELGDSALYLCASSLEGQGVVETQYFGPGTRLLVL.

This clone was observed a few times. V usage is TRBV28 and J usage is TRBJ2-1; possible D gene TRBD2, 5 bases. Germline V CDR1 and CDR2: MDHEN, SYDVKM. Between the trimmed V and J ends, which lost 4 bases and 13 bases, there was a span of 14 bases. This CDR3 is 12 amino acids long. The CDR3 loop is CASSSNGDPQFF. The CDR3 DNA follows: TGTGCCAGCAGTTCAAACGGGGATCCCCAGTTCTTC.

This chain joins TRBV5-1 and TRBJ2-3; D might be TRBD1 (6 bases). This CDR3 contains 17 residues. Germline V gives CDR1 SGHRS, CDR2 YFSETQ. With 1 base removed from V and 3 bases from J, the gap between germline ends came to 18 bases. This chain's CDR3 is CASSLSSLGRGTDTQYF. The CDR3, as DNA: TGCGCCAGCAGCTTGAGTTCGTTGGGTAGGGGGACAGATACGCAGTATTTT.

This sequence joins TRBV5-6 and TRBJ2-7; D might be TRBD1 (6 bases). V gave up 5 bases and J gave up 1 base, with 16 bases separating them. This CDR3 has 15 amino acids. CDR1 SGHDT and CDR2 YYEEEE come from the germline V gene. CDR3 sequence reads: CASSFTGSRSYEQYF. CDR3 DNA: TGTGCCAGCAGTTTCACAGGGTCCCGGTCCTACGAGCAGTACTTC. Using reference TRBV5-6 and TRBJ2-7 for the parts outside the CDR3, the full variable domain is DAGVTQSPTHLIKTRGQQVTLRCSPKSGHDTVSWYQQALGQGPQFIFQYYEEEERQRGNFPDRFSGHQFPNYSSELNVNALLLGDSALYLCASSFTGSRSYEQYFGPGTRLTVT.